The sequence of this T cell receptor (beta chain) was determined in a study of blood T cells in healthy people across ages. Study-wide findings and caveats: Greater diversity and more naive CD4+ cells were seen in long-lived donors than in aged donors. Per million T cells, TCR beta diversity dropped about linearly as age rose. A strong correlation between TCR beta diversity and naive T cell percentage was seen. Diversity was estimated from one million T cells, and these estimates were considered underestimates.

A note on this clonotype: The antigen is undetermined.

Sample-barcoded 5' priming and a J-beta primer mix drove a second PCR of about 6 to 12 cycles. Using its own MiXCR run on the 5' RACE reads, TCRdb lists one record per CDR3 protein. The repertoire holds some 1.5 million distinct CDR3 sequences, with roughly 28% as singletons. The germline gives CDR1 MNHEY, CDR2 SVGEGT. The CDR3 consists of 14 residues. Trimming removed 2 bases from V and 7 bases from J, with 15 bases in between. This chain links TRBV6-2 or TRBV6-3 with TRBJ2-7; possible D gene TRBD2, 5 bases. What was sequenced was blood. This clonotype was sampled from a woman aged 25-40 years in good health. The CDR3 here is CASSYGRGIREQYF. The CDR3 bases are TGTGCCAGCAGTTACGGTCGGGGAATTCGAGAGCAGTACTTC.